What follows are 25 T cell receptor beta chains derived from one specimen sequenced in a study of post-analysis software for immune sequencing data. Study findings and constraints: TRBV5-6, TRBV5-1 and TRBV20-1 belonged to a set of roughly 5 TRBV segments that were more frequent in patients than controls.

Their specific antigens are unknown. cDNA libraries of TCR beta carried unique molecular identifiers. Using its own MiXCR run on the PCR reads, TCRdb lists one record per CDR3 protein. Among 450,000 or so distinct CDR3 sequences listed, around 40% were seen once. The material sequenced was blood. The receptors were gathered from a girl between 5 and 17 years old with multiple sclerosis.

The gene calls are TRBV5-1 and TRBJ2-7, with D unclear. CDR3 length: 11 residues. The ends were cut back, 1 base at V and 5 bases at J, with 4 bases in the middle. CDR1 is SGHRS and CDR2 is YFSETQ in the germline V gene. The chain's CDR3 is CASSLNHEQYF. The CDR3 region has the DNA TGCGCCAGCAGCTTGAACCACGAGCAGTACTTC.

V and J are TRBV14 and TRBJ1-1; no definite D call. The CDR3 loop spans 14 amino acids. Germline values: CDR1 SGHDN, CDR2 FVKESK. Trimming removed 4 bases from V and 6 bases from J, with 15 bases in between. For the CDR3, the DNA is TGTGCCAGCAGCCCCGGTCTCTCGGTGGCTGAAGCTTTCTTT. Translating gives CASSPGLSVAEAFF.

The CDR3 region is CASSLSFSGRDSYNEQFF. The CDR3 region has the DNA TGTGCCAGCAGCTTATCCTTTAGCGGGAGGGACTCCTACAATGAGCAGTTCTTC. This sequence joins TRBV7-6 and TRBJ2-1, with 11 bases aligning to TRBD2. This CDR3 is built from 18 residues. In germline, CDR1 is SGHVS, CDR2 FNYEAQ. The V and J ends lost 2 bases and 0 bases, in that order; junction bases with no gene match: 6. Supplemented by reference TRBV7-6 and TRBJ2-1, the full variable domain reads GAGVSQSPRYKVTKRGQDVALRCDPISGHVSLYWYRQALGQGPEFLTYFNYEAQQDKSGLPNDRFSAERPEGSISTLTIQRTEQRDSAMYRCASSLSFSGRDSYNEQFFGPGTRLTVL.

The chain carries TRBV3-1 and TRBJ1-1, with 10 bases lining up with TRBD1. The ends lost 4 bases at V and 8 bases at J; junction bases unmatched: 13. The CDR3 extends over 16 amino acids. Germline CDR1 is LGHDT and CDR2 is YNNKEL (reference sequence). CDR3 in amino acids: CASSPADRGNVGEAFF. The CDR3 DNA follows: TGTGCCAGCAGCCCGGCGGACAGGGGGAATGTTGGAGAAGCTTTCTTT.

The rearrangement links TRBV12-3 or TRBV12-4 to TRBJ1-2, with D possibly TRBD1 on 5 matching bases. V dropped 8 bases and J dropped 4 bases, with 23 bases sitting between them. This CDR3 has 16 amino acids. CDR3 sequence reads: CASDSPEGPHVYGYTF. CDR3 sequence (DNA): TGTGCCAGCGATTCTCCGGAGGGGCCTCACGTCTATGGCTACACCTTC.

This clonotype was counted between two and nine times. This rearrangement joins TRBV5-1 to TRBJ2-7, with 15 bases identical to TRBD2. Germline CDR1 is SGHRS and CDR2 is YFSETQ. The CDR3 length is 19 residues. With V trimmed by 1 base and J by 0 bases, 8 bases remained unmatched. The DNA of the CDR3 is TGCGCCAGCAGCTTGTCCGGGACTAGCGGGAGGCCGCGCTCCTACGAGCAGTACTTC. Amino acid sequence: CASSLSGTSGRPRSYEQYF.

This chain connects TRBV5-1 to TRBJ2-5; 9 bases fit TRBD1. Germline loops: CDR1 SGHRS, CDR2 YFSETQ. This CDR3 comprises 15 residues. The junction had 6 bases not matched to a gene; V was cut back by 4 bases and J by 2 bases. The CDR3 region has the DNA TGCGCCAGCAGCGGGGGACAGGGTATACAAGAGACCCAGTACTTC. Translated, it gives CASSGGQGIQETQYF.

The chain carries TRBV6-9 and TRBJ1-2; D uncertain. This CDR3 has 12 amino acids. The V gene lost 6 bases and the J gene lost 4 bases, with 9 bases spanning the gap. CDR1 is MNHGY and CDR2 is SVAAGI in the germline V gene. CDR3 nucleotide sequence: TGTGCCAGCAGCCGTCCCCTCTATGGCTACACCTTC. Translation: CASSRPLYGYTF.

V usage is TRBV6-1 and J usage is TRBJ2-1; 12 positions match TRBD1. CDR3 length equals 17 residues. With V trimmed by 7 bases and J by 2 bases, 9 bases remained unmatched. The germline CDR1 and CDR2 sequences are MNHNS and SASEGT. CDR3 sequence reads: CASTLAGTGGAYNEQFF. Written as DNA, the CDR3 is TGTGCCAGCACCCTTGCCGGGACAGGGGGCGCCTACAATGAGCAGTTCTTC.

This chain uses TRBV28 with TRBJ1-1; D not certain. V lost 5 bases and J lost 5, with 3 bases in between. Germline values: CDR1 MDHEN, CDR2 SYDVKM. The CDR3 spans 10 residues. CDR3 region: CASSVTEAFF. The CDR3 region has the DNA TGTGCCAGCAGTGTTACTGAAGCTTTCTTT.

This clonotype is a singleton in its sample. This chain links TRBV20-1 with TRBJ2-1; 7 nucleotides align to TRBD2. From germline, CDR1 is DFQATT and CDR2 SNEGSKA (reference sequence). This CDR3 contains 16 residues. Germline trimming cut 3 bases from V and 0 bases from J; bases unmatched to any gene: 8. The CDR3 is CSASDPSGGSYNEQFF. The CDR3 bases are TGCAGTGCTAGTGACCCTAGCGGAGGCTCCTACAATGAGCAGTTCTTC.

A few counts support this clonotype. This rearrangement joins TRBV20-1 to TRBJ2-3; D possibly corresponds to TRBD2 (5 bases). Trimming took off 4 bases at V and 2 bases at J, with 13 bases between the two ends. Germline CDR1 DFQATT, CDR2 SNEGSKA (reference sequence). The CDR3 loop spans 14 amino acids. The DNA of the CDR3 is TGCAGTGCTACCGACCGGGGTTACACAGATACGCAGTATTTT. Residues: CSATDRGYTDTQYF.

This clonotype was seen a handful of times. The chain couples TRBV29-1 to TRBJ2-1; D not resolved. Near its end, the DNA agrees better with TRBJ2-7, so the J call may be wrong. The CDR3 totals 14 residues. Germline V CDR1 and CDR2: SQVTM, ANQGSEA. CDR3 DNA sequence: TGCAGCGTTGAAAGTACCGGGTTCGCGAATGAGCAGTACTTC. Translated, it gives CSVESTGFANEQYF.

This sequence joins TRBV2 and TRBJ2-4; a possible D gene is TRBD1 (7 bases). The ends were cut back, 0 bases at V and 7 bases at J, with 10 bases in the middle. Germline CDR1 is SNHLY and CDR2 is FYNNEI. The CDR3 sequence is 14 residues long. CDR3 nucleotides: TGTGCCAGCAGTGAAGCCGGAGGGGGCAACATTCAGTACTTC. It is translated as CASSEAGGGNIQYF.

The V gene is TRBV7-9, the J gene TRBJ2-4; D remains unclear. The V gene's germline CDR1 is SEHNR and CDR2 FQNEAQ (reference sequence). V lost 5 bases to trimming and J lost 11 bases, with 19 bases between them. The CDR3 sequence is 14 residues long. The DNA for the CDR3 is TGTGCCAGCAGCGCCCAAAGGATAGTGGCCTTTCAGTACTTC. It yields the protein CASSAQRIVAFQYF.

The gene calls are TRBV12-3 or TRBV12-4 and TRBJ2-1; D is unclear. With 6 bases removed from V and 4 bases from J, the gap between germline ends came to 10 bases. This CDR3 contains 13 residues. The CDR3 nucleotides read TGTGCCAGCAGCCCCTATAATTACAATGAGCAGTTCTTC. Its protein is CASSPYNYNEQFF.

Details on this clonotype: The junction departs from germline at one end; a sequencing error may be responsible. The genes are TRBV12-3 or TRBV12-4 and TRBJ2-5; no clear D gene. The better agreement between TRBJ2-7 and the DNA end casts doubt on the J call. CDR3 length equals 12 residues. Here the CDR3 DNA reads TGTGCCTGCAGTCCCAACGACTACGAGCAGTACTTC. It translates to CACSPNDYEQYF.

The V call is TRBV4-3, the J call TRBJ2-7; no definite D call. Germline loops: CDR1 LGHNA, CDR2 YSLEER. The CDR3 is 15 residues long. Trimming removed 1 base at V and 2 bases at J, with 12 bases between. CDR3 protein: CASSQGSSETYEQYF. DNA of the CDR3: TGCGCCAGCAGCCAAGGGTCGTCGGAGACCTACGAGCAGTACTTC.

CDR3 residues: CASSTNPGQGFFYGYTF. The CDR3 DNA follows: TGTGCCAGCAGCACAAACCCGGGACAGGGCTTCTTCTATGGCTACACCTTC. V and J are TRBV5-5 and TRBJ1-2; 9 bases fit TRBD1. This CDR3 is 17 amino acids long. With 4 bases clipped from V and 4 bases from J, the junction kept 14 bases outside the gene matches. CDR1 SGHKS and CDR2 YYEKEE come from the germline V gene (reference sequence).

A single count supports this clonotype. V and J are TRBV4-1 and TRBJ2-7, with D possibly being TRBD2 (6 bases). The length of the CDR3 is 16 residues. Germline V CDR1 and CDR2: MGHRA, YSYEKL. V was pared by 1 base and J by 3 bases, with 16 bases between. The CDR3 loop reads CASSQVGTQEGYEQYF. The CDR3 nucleotides read TGCGCCAGCAGCCAAGTCGGCACCCAGGAGGGCTACGAGCAGTACTTC.

This clonotype was observed a handful of times. The chain employs TRBV10-3 and TRBJ1-2; no definite D call. This CDR3 region has 13 residues. Trimming removed 0 bases at V and 7 bases at J, with 9 bases between. Germline CDR1 is ENHRY and CDR2 is SYGVKD. CDR3 protein: CAISESRRAGYTF. The DNA for the CDR3 is TGTGCCATCAGTGAGTCAAGGAGGGCTGGCTACACCTTC.

V and J are TRBV7-9 and TRBJ1-5; D remains unclear. This CDR3 spans 12 amino acids. The V and J ends lost 7 bases and 5 bases respectively, with 9 bases between them. Germline V gene sequence: CDR1 SEHNR, CDR2 FQNEAQ (reference sequence). CDR3 residues: CASTAGDQPQHF. The DNA of the CDR3 is TGTGCCAGCACCGCCGGGGATCAGCCCCAGCATTTT.

Only a few counts were recorded for this clonotype. The CDR3 sequence: CASSRGWNEQFF. The CDR3 DNA sequence: TGTGCCAGCAGCAGGGGGTGGAATGAGCAGTTCTTC. The J gene is TRBJ2-1, the V gene TRBV6-2 or TRBV6-3; 7 bases agree with TRBD1. The V segment lost 6 bases and the J segment 7 bases; nucleotides outside the gene matches: 3. CDR1 and CDR2 (germline): MNHEY, SVGEGT. The CDR3 is 12 amino acids.

In its sample, this clonotype was seen a few times. V usage is TRBV4-2 and J usage is TRBJ2-3; D is unresolved. Trimming took off 2 bases at V and 2 bases at J, with 20 bases between the two ends. The CDR3 loop spans 18 amino acids. Germline lookup yields CDR1 LGHNA and CDR2 YNFKEQ. The CDR3 sequence is CASSQPSRMGRNTDTQYF. The CDR3 DNA sequence: TGTGCCAGCAGCCAACCCTCCCGTATGGGCAGGAACACAGATACGCAGTATTTT.

This clonotype was counted a few times. The chain has TRBV5-6 and TRBJ2-7; 9 bases agree with TRBD2. The J call is in doubt because the DNA end fits TRBJ2-5 better. CDR3 length: 18 residues. Germline V lookup: CDR1 SGHDT, CDR2 YYEEEE. This chain's CDR3 is CASSLASRIAGVGETQYF. As DNA, the CDR3 is TGTGCCAGCAGCTTGGCATCGAGAATAGCGGGAGTCGGTGAGACCCAGTACTTC.